A single sample is the source of the 21 T cell receptor beta chains below, sequenced in a study of identical twins. TCRdb independently ran MiXCR on the 5' RACE reads; one entry per CDR3 protein. This repertoire shows around 530,000 distinct CDR3 sequences, 13% to 15% found once; its top ten account for 0.44%. The sample was also linked to a second study, of yellow fever vaccine responses in identical twins.

Sample: CD4+ T cells sorted from blood. These receptors all come from a woman under 30 in good health.

This chain uses TRBV13 with TRBJ2-7, with 7 nucleotides matching TRBD2. CDR1 and CDR2 from the germline V gene are PRHDT and FYEKMQ (reference sequence). This CDR3 comprises 16 residues. With V trimmed by 0 bases and J by 1 base, 6 bases remained unmatched. The CDR3 DNA reads TGTGCCAGCAGCTTAGGCGGCGGGAGTCTGTCCTACGAGCAGTACTTC. Protein: CASSLGGGSLSYEQYF.

This clonotype has just a few counts. The chain couples TRBV29-1 to TRBJ2-1, with 7 bases lining up with TRBD2. The V gene end was trimmed by 7 bases and the J gene end by 0 bases; junction bases not matched to a gene: 3. This CDR3 has 13 residues. Germline assignment: CDR1 SQVTM and CDR2 ANQGSEA. The CDR3 DNA sequence: TGCAGCGATCTAGCGGACTCCTACAATGAGCAGTTCTTC. Amino acids: CSDLADSYNEQFF.

This clonotype has only a few counts. This chain uses TRBV12-3 or TRBV12-4 with TRBJ1-1; D gene ambiguous. The CDR3 is 12 residues long. Trimming took 3 bases from V and 7 from J, leaving 9 bases between them. In nucleotides, the CDR3 is TGTGCCAGCAGTTTTGGGCTTCATGAAGCTTTCTTT. Amino acids: CASSFGLHEAFF.

This chain links TRBV5-1 with TRBJ1-2; D is possibly TRBD1 (5 bases). The length of the CDR3 is 15 residues. CDR1 SGHRS and CDR2 YFSETQ come from the germline V gene. Between the trimmed V and J ends, which lost 2 bases and 1 base, there was a span of 12 bases. CDR3 sequence: CASSLQIDSNYGYTF. The CDR3 region has the DNA TGCGCCAGCAGCTTACAGATCGACAGTAACTATGGCTACACCTTC.

V usage is TRBV7-3 and J usage is TRBJ2-1; the match to TRBD1 covers 7 bases. Germline assignment: CDR1 SGHTA and CDR2 FQGTGA. The CDR3 totals 15 residues. Germline trimming cut 1 base from V and 8 bases from J; bases unmatched to any gene: 8. CDR3 nucleotide sequence: TGTGCCAGCAGCTTAAGGGACAGCCCTTTGGATGAGCAGTTCTTC. Its translation: CASSLRDSPLDEQFF.

This clonotype has a handful of counts. The rearrangement links TRBV5-1 to TRBJ1-4, with D perhaps matching TRBD1 (5 bases). CDR3 length equals 14 residues. V was cut by 3 bases and J by 17 bases, with 23 bases left in between. Germline V lookup: CDR1 SGHRS, CDR2 YFSETQ. The CDR3 protein is CASSSGSSGTSRFF. CDR3 bases: TGCGCCAGCAGCTCCGGATCCTCTGGGACGTCACGTTTTTTT.

This clonotype was detected ten times or more. This rearrangement joins TRBV20-1 to TRBJ2-7; 7 positions agree with TRBD1. With V trimmed by 1 base and J by 3 bases, 3 bases remained unmatched. Germline values: CDR1 DFQATT, CDR2 SNEGSKA (reference sequence). The CDR3 covers 13 residues. CDR3 sequence (DNA): TGCAGTGCTAGAGGGGACAGATACTACGAGCAGTACGTC. The encoded protein is CSARGDRYYEQYV.

This chain links TRBV28 with TRBJ1-1; D is undetermined. This CDR3 is built from 12 residues. V lost 6 bases and J lost 0, with 5 bases in between. Germline CDR1 MDHEN, CDR2 SYDVKM. The DNA of the CDR3 is TGTGCCAGCAGACTTCTGAACACTGAAGCTTTCTTT. It encodes CASRLLNTEAFF.

The chain carries TRBV5-1 and TRBJ2-1; D not certain. Germline CDR1 SGHRS, CDR2 YFSETQ. This CDR3 spans 14 amino acids. V was pared by 2 bases and J by 2 bases, with 8 bases between. CDR3 loop: CASSFLQPYNEQFF. The CDR3 DNA is TGCGCCAGCAGCTTTTTGCAGCCCTACAATGAGCAGTTCTTC.

This clonotype was observed a handful of times. The chain is built from TRBV24-1 and TRBJ2-1; TRBD2 matches at 11 bases. The germline gives CDR1 KGHDR, CDR2 SFDVKD. V lost 7 bases, J lost 12 bases, and 10 bases stayed unmatched. The length of the CDR3 is 14 residues. CDR3: CATSPEASGRMQFF. CDR3 DNA sequence: TGTGCCACCAGCCCAGAGGCTAGCGGGAGGATGCAGTTCTTC.

This clonotype has just a few counts. The gene calls are TRBV7-9 and TRBJ2-1; unclear D gene. Germline V gene sequence: CDR1 SEHNR, CDR2 FQNEAQ (reference sequence). Trimming removed 5 bases at V and 1 base at J, with 12 bases between. The CDR3 spans 15 residues. The DNA for the CDR3 is TGTGCCAGCAGCCCCCCCGATGGGTCCTACAATGAGCAGTTCTTC. It specifies CASSPPDGSYNEQFF.

This clonotype was detected a few times. The CDR3 nucleotides are TGTGCCAGCAAGGCACTAGCGGGAGTGGGAGCCTACAATGAGCAGTTCTTC. It is translated as CASKALAGVGAYNEQFF. This chain connects TRBV12-3 or TRBV12-4 to TRBJ2-1; 11 positions agree with TRBD2. J gave up 2 bases and V 7 bases, and 10 bases lay outside the gene matches. The CDR3 is made up of 17 amino acids.

This clonotype was seen a few times. The V call is TRBV5-6, the J call TRBJ2-1; 7 nucleotides agree with TRBD1. Germline loops: CDR1 SGHDT, CDR2 YYEEEE. After removal of 0 bases from V and 7 bases from J, the junction contained 7 bases not matched to a gene. This CDR3 has 15 residues. The CDR3 DNA reads TGTGCCAGCAGCTTGGGGCAGGGGGTCTTTAATGAGCAGTTCTTC. This translates into CASSLGQGVFNEQFF. The full variable domain, with the rest looked up from reference TRBV5-6 and TRBJ2-1, is DAGVTQSPTHLIKTRGQQVTLRCSPKSGHDTVSWYQQALGQGPQFIFQYYEEEERQRGNFPDRFSGHQFPNYSSELNVNALLLGDSALYLCASSLGQGVFNEQFFGPGTRLTVL.

A few counts support this clonotype. The chain recombines TRBV6-5 with TRBJ2-5; 7 positions agree with TRBD1. The CDR3 sequence is 16 residues long. The junction had 9 bases not matched to a gene; V was cut back by 1 base and J by 4 bases. The germline V gene has CDR1 MNHEY and CDR2 SVGAGI. The CDR3 coding sequence is TGTGCCAGCAGTTACTTCGGGACAGACGGGGCAGAGACCCAGTACTTC. It codes for CASSYFGTDGAETQYF.

The chain joins TRBV6-2 or TRBV6-3 to TRBJ2-4; D call uncertain. Germline-derived CDR1 and CDR2 are MNHEY and SVGEGT. This CDR3 has 16 amino acids. Trimming left V 6 bases short and J 0 bases short, with 15 bases between. The CDR3 nucleotides are TGTGCCAGCAGCACCATAGTCCAGCTAGCCAAAAACATTCAGTACTTC. Protein product: CASSTIVQLAKNIQYF.

This clonotype was picked up a small number of times. The chain recombines TRBV12-3 or TRBV12-4 with TRBJ2-1; 9 bases match TRBD1. This CDR3 has 15 residues. V dropped 6 bases and J dropped 7; count of bases not matched to a gene: 10. The CDR3 here is CASSPDRGAWNEQFF. The CDR3 nucleotides read TGTGCCAGCAGCCCGGACAGGGGTGCCTGGAATGAGCAGTTCTTC.

This clonotype came up a few times. The chain links TRBV12-3 or TRBV12-4 to TRBJ1-5; 12 positions match TRBD1. With 5 bases clipped from V and 11 bases from J, the junction kept 7 bases outside the gene matches. This CDR3 spans 14 amino acids. As DNA, the CDR3 is TGTGCCAGCAGTCGGGGGACAGGGGGCTGGGCCCAGCATTTT. It encodes CASSRGTGGWAQHF.

The CDR3 DNA is TGTGCCAGCAGTTCCCCCGCAGGGGGAGATGAATACGTC. Residues: CASSSPAGGDEYV. The chain employs TRBV27 and TRBJ2-7, with 7 bases lining up with TRBD1. There are 13 residues in the CDR3. The V and J ends lost 4 bases and 13 bases, in that order; junction bases with no gene match: 13. Germline V gene sequence: CDR1 MNHEY, CDR2 SMNVEV (reference sequence).

V is TRBV7-3 and J is TRBJ2-3, with 11 bases that match TRBD2. This CDR3 region has 18 residues. Germline CDR1 SGHTA, CDR2 FQGTGA. Losses at the gene ends were 4 bases for V and 2 bases for J; bases not matched to a gene: 11. In DNA, the CDR3 is TGTGCCAGCAGCTCAGGACTAGCGGGCGCCTATTTCACAGATACGCAGTATTTT. This codes for CASSSGLAGAYFTDTQYF.

About this clonotype: This may stem from a read error, because a much larger clone lies one nucleotide away. The chain combines TRBV12-3 or TRBV12-4 with TRBJ2-1, with D tentatively TRBD2 (6 bases). This CDR3 is 15 amino acids long. V lost 6 bases and J 6 bases, leaving 18 bases between the germline ends. The CDR3 spells CASSPGTGTINEQFF. The CDR3 region has the DNA TGTGCCAGCAGCCCCGGGACTGGAACTATCAATGAGCAGTTCTTC.

The chain employs TRBV15 and TRBJ2-3, with TRBD1 as a possible D gene (5 bases). There are 17 residues in the CDR3. In germline, CDR1 is LNHNV, CDR2 YYDKDF (reference sequence). Trimming took off 3 bases at V and 8 bases at J, with 24 bases between the two ends. This chain's CDR3 is CATSRFYETDTVGTQYF. As DNA, the CDR3 is TGTGCCACCAGCAGGTTTTATGAGACAGATACTGTCGGTACGCAGTATTTT.